This T cell receptor (beta chain) was retrieved from a study of T cell changes during pregnancy in multiple sclerosis. The method was immunoSEQ multiplex PCR; TCRdb's version includes in-frame clones alone and lacks a portion of them. The sample holds about 94,000 clones, roughly 93% seen once. From germline, CDR1 is LNHDA and CDR2 SQIVND (reference sequence). CDR3 length: 18 residues. This TCR was recovered from a female donor with multiple sclerosis, enrolled in a pregnancy study. Here the sequenced sample was peripheral blood, taken in the third trimester of pregnancy. The chain couples TRBV19 to TRBJ2-5; 11 bases align to TRBD2. The end of the DNA aligns better with TRBJ2-7, so the J call may be wrong. The DNA for the CDR3 is TGTGCCAGTAGTCGAAGACACAAGGGACTAGCGGATACCTACGAGCAGTACTTC. Its translation is CASSRRHKGLADTYEQYF.